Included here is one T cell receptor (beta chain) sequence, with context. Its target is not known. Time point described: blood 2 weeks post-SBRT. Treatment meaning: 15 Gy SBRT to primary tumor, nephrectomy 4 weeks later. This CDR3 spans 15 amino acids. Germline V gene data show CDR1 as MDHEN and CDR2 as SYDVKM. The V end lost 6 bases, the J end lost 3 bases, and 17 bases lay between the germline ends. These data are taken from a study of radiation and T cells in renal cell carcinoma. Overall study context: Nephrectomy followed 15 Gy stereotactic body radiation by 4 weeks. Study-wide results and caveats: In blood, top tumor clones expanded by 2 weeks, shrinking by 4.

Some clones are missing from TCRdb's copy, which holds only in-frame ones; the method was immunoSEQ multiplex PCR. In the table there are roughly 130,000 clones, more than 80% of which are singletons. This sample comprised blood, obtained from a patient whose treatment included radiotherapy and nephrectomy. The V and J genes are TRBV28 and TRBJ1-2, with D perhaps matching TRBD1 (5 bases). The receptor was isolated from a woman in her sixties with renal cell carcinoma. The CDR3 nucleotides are TGTGCCAGCAGCTCCATCGACAGCAACCACTATGGCTACACCTTC. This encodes CASSSIDSNHYGYTF.